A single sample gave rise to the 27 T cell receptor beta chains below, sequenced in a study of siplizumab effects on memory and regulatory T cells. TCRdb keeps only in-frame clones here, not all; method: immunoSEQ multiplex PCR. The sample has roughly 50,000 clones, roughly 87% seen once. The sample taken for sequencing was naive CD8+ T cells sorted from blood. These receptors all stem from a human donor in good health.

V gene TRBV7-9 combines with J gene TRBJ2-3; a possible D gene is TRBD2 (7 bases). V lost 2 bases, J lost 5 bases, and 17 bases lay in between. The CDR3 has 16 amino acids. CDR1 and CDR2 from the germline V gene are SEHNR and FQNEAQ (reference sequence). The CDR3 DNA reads TGTGCCAGCAGCTTAATAGGGGGGGGCCACAGAGATACGCAGTATTTT. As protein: CASSLIGGGHRDTQYF.

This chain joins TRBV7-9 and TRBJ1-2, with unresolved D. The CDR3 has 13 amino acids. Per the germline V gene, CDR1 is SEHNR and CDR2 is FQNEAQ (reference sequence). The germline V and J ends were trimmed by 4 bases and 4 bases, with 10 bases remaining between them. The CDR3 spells CASSSGDPYGYTF. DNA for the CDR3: TGTGCCAGCAGCTCGGGCGACCCCTATGGCTACACCTTC. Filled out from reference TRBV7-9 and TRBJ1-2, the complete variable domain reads DTGVSQNPRHKITKRGQNVTFRCDPISEHNRLYWYRQTLGQGPEFLTYFQNEAQLEKSRLLSDRFSAERPKGSFSTLEIQRTEQGDSAMYLCASSSGDPYGYTFGSGTRLTVV.

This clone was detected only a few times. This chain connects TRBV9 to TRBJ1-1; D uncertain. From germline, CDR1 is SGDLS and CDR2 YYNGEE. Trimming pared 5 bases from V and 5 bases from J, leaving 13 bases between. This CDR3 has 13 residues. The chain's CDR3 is CASSRAGRTEAFF. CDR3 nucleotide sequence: TGTGCCAGCAGTAGGGCGGGAAGGACTGAAGCTTTCTTT.

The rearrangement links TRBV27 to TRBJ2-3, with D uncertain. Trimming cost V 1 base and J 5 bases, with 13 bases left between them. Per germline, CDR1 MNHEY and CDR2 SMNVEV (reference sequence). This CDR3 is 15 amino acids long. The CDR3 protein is CASSLLDGLGDTQYF. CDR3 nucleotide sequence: TGTGCCAGCAGTTTATTGGATGGTTTGGGAGATACGCAGTATTTT.

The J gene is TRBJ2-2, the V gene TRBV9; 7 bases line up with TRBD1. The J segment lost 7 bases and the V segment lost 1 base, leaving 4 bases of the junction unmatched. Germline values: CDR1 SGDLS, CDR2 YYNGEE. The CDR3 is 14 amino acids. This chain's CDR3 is CASSVLGTDGELFF. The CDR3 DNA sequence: TGTGCCAGCAGCGTATTAGGGACAGACGGGGAGCTGTTTTTT.

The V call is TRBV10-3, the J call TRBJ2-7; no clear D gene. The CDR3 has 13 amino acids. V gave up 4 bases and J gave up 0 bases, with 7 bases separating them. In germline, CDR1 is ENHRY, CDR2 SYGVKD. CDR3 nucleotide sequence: TGTGCCATCAGTGGACGCGACTCCTACGAGCAGTACTTC. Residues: CAISGRDSYEQYF.

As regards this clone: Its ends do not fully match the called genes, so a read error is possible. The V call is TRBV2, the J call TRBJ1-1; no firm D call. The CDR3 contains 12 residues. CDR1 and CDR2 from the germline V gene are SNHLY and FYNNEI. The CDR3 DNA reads TGTACCAGAGAAATGGCGAGCACTGAAGCTTTCTTT. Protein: CTREMASTEAFF.

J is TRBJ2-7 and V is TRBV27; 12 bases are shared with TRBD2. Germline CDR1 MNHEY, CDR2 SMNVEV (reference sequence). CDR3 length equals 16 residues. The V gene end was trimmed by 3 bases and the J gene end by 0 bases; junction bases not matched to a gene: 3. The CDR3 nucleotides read TGTGCCAGCAGTTTGGGACTAGCGGGTAACTCCTACGAGCAGTACTTC. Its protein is CASSLGLAGNSYEQYF.

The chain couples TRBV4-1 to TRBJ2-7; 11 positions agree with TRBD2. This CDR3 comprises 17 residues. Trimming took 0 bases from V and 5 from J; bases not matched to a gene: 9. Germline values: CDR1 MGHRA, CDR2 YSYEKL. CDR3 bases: TGCGCCAGCAGCCAAGAGGCGACTAGCGGGGAAACCCACGAGCAGTACTTC. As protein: CASSQEATSGETHEQYF.

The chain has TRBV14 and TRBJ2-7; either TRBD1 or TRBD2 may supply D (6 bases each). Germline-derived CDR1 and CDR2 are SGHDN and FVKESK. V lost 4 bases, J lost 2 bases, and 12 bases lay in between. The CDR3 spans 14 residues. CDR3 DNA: TGTGCCAGCAGCCGTTGGGGGGCAGCCTACGAGCAGTACTTC. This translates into CASSRWGAAYEQYF. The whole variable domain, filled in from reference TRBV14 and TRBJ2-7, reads EAGVTQFPSHSVIEKGQTVTLRCDPISGHDNLYWYRRVMGKEIKFLLHFVKESKQDESGMPNNRFLAERTGGTYSTLKVQPAELEDSGVYFCASSRWGAAYEQYFGPGTRLTVT.

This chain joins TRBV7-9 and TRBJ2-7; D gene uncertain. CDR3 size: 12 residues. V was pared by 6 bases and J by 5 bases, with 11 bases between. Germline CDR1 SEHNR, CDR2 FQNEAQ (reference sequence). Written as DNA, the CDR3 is TGTGCCAGCAGGTCAACCTTAAACGAGCAGTACTTC. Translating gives CASRSTLNEQYF.

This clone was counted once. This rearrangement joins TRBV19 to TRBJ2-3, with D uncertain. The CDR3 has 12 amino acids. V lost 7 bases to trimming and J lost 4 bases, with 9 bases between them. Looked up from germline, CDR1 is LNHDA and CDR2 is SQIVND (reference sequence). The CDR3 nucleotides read TGTGCCAGTACCAATCACCCAGATACGCAGTATTTT. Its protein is CASTNHPDTQYF.

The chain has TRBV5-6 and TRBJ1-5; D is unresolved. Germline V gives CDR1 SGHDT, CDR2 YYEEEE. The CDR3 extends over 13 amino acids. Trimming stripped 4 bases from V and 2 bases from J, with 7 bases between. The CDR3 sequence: CASSVQGNQPQHF. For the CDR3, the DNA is TGTGCCAGCAGCGTTCAGGGCAATCAGCCCCAGCATTTT.

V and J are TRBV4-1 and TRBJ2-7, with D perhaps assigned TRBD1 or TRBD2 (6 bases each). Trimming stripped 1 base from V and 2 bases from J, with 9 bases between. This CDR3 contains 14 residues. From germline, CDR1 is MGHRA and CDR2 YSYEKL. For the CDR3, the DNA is TGCGCCAGCAGCCAAGGGGGGGCCCCCTACGAGCAGTACTTC. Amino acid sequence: CASSQGGAPYEQYF.

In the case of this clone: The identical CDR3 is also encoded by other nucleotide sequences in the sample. The CDR3 region is CASSISGGGQPQHF. As DNA, the CDR3 is TGTGCCAGTAGTATTAGTGGGGGCGGGCAGCCCCAGCATTTT. The chain joins TRBV19 to TRBJ1-5, with a possible D match to TRBD1 (6 bases). CDR3 size: 14 residues. V lost 3 bases and J lost 7, with 13 bases in between. Looked up from germline, CDR1 is LNHDA and CDR2 is SQIVND (reference sequence).

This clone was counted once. CDR3 amino acids: CATAKYGGENTGELFF. The CDR3 DNA sequence: TGTGCCACGGCCAAATACGGGGGGGAGAACACCGGGGAGCTGTTTTTT. The V and J genes are TRBV11-3 and TRBJ2-2; 8 positions match TRBD2. CDR1 and CDR2 from the germline V gene are SGHNT and YENEEA. The ends lost 10 bases at V and 1 base at J; junction bases unmatched: 11. The CDR3 covers 16 residues.

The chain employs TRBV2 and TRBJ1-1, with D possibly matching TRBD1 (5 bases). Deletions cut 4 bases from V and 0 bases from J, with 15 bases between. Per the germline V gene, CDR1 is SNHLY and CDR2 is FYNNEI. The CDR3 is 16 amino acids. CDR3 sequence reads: CASSVRPQGMNTEAFF. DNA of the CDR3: TGTGCCAGCAGTGTCCGGCCCCAGGGTATGAACACTGAAGCTTTCTTT.

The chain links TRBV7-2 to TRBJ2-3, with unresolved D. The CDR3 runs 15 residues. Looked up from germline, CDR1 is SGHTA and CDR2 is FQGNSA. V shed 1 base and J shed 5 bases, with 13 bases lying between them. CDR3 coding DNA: TGTGCCAGCAGCTTAGTGGCAGTACCAGGAGATACGCAGTATTTT. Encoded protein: CASSLVAVPGDTQYF. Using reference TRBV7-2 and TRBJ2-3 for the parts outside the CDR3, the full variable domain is GAGVSQSPSNKVTEKGKDVELRCDPISGHTALYWYRQSLGQGLEFLIYFQGNSAPDKSGLPSDRFSAERTGGSVSTLTIQRTQQEDSAVYLCASSLVAVPGDTQYFGPGTRLTVL.

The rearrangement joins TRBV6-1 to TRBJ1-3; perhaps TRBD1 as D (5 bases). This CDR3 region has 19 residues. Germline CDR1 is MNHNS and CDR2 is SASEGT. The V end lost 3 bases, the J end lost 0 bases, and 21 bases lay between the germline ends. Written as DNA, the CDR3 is TGTGCCAGCAGTGATAGGCCCCCGCTGACAGACAGCTCTGGAAACACCATATATTTT. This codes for CASSDRPPLTDSSGNTIYF.

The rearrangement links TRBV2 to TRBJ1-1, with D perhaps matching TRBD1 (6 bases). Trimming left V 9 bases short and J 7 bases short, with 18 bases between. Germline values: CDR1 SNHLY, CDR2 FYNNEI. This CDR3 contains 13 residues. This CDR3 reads CARVQQGEHEAFF. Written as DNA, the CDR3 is TGTGCCAGGGTCCAACAGGGCGAACATGAAGCTTTCTTT.

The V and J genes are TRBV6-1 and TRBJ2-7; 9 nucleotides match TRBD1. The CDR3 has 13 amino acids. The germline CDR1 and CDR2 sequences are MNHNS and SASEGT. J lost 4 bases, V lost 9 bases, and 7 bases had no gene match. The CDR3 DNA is TGTGCCAGTTCGGGACAGGGAGAGTACGAGCAGTACTTC. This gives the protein CASSGQGEYEQYF.

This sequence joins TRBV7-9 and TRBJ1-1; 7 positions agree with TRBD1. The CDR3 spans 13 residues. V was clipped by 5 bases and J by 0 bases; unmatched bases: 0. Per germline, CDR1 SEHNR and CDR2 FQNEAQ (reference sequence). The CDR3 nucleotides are TGTGCCAGCAGCGGGACAGTGAACACTGAAGCTTTCTTT. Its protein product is CASSGTVNTEAFF.

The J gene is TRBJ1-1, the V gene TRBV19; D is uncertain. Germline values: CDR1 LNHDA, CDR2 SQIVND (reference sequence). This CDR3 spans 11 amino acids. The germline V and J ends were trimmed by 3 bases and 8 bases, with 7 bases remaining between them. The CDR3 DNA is TGTGCCAGTAGTATGGGATGGGAAGCTTTCTTT. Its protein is CASSMGWEAFF.

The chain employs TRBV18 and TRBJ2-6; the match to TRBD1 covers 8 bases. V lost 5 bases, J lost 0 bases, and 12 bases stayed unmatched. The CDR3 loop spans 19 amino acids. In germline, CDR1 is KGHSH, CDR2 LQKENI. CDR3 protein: CASSSAPGQVYSGANVLTF. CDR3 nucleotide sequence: TGTGCCAGCTCATCGGCACCGGGACAGGTCTACTCTGGGGCCAACGTCCTGACTTTC.

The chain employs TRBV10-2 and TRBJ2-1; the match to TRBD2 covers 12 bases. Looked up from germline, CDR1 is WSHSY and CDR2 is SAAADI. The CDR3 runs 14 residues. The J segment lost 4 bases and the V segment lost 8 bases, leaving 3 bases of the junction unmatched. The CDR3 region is CASQTSGSYNEQFF. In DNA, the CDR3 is TGCGCCAGCCAGACTAGCGGGAGTTACAATGAGCAGTTCTTC.

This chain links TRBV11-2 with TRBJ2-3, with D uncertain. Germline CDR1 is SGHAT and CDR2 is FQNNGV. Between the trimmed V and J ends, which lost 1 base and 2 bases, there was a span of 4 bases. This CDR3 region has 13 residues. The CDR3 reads CASSLVITDTQYF. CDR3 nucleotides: TGTGCCAGCAGCTTAGTCATCACAGATACGCAGTATTTT.

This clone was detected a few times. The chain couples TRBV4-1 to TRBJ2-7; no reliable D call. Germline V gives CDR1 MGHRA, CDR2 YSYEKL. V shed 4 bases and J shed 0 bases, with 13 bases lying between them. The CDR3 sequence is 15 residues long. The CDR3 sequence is CASSPDITDSYEQYF. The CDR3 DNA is TGCGCCAGCAGCCCCGATATTACGGACTCCTACGAGCAGTACTTC.